This TCR beta chain was captured in a study of blood T cell repertoires in COVID-19. Looking at the study overall: Samples taken during acute and convalescent COVID-19 were collected in the United States, Italy and Spain. Sources were T cells, B-cell-depleted T cells, or PBMCs; the material itself was cDNA or gDNA.

In the source study's methods: Using reference gene primer amplification, nucleated cell counts were estimated. The table came from immunoSEQ multiplex PCR; TCRdb's copy has only in-frame clones and leaves some out. That table is the source of V, J and clone size, and D and trimming were worked out from the DNA. The table has 350,000 to 550,000 clones, around 89% seen once; the top ten hold approximately 4.3%. Per the germline V gene, CDR1 is SNHLY and CDR2 is FYNNEI. The CDR3 covers 15 residues. The J segment lost 6 bases and the V segment lost 7 bases, leaving 11 bases of the junction unmatched. The sample holds a few counts of this clone.

The rearrangement joins TRBV2 to TRBJ1-5; 8 bases match TRBD1. Sequenced: peripheral blood. This clonotype was sampled from a woman aged 25 to 39 with acute or convalescent COVID-19. CDR3: CASNIQGERGQPQHF. CDR3 coding DNA: TGTGCCAGCAACATACAGGGGGAACGGGGTCAGCCCCAGCATTTT.